Included here is one T cell receptor beta chain sequence, with context. Sequencing was performed with immunoSEQ multiplex PCR; in TCRdb, only in-frame clones are kept and a portion is missing. The sample yields fewer than 200,000 clones, roughly four fifths seen once. This entry comes from a study of blood T cell repertoires in COVID-19. The CDR3 contains 16 residues. From germline, CDR1 is MNHEY and CDR2 SMNVEV (reference sequence). V was clipped by 7 bases and J by 0 bases, with 13 bases between them. The chain links TRBV27 to TRBJ2-6, with a possible D match to TRBD1 (5 bases). Sequencing was performed on peripheral blood. This clonotype was sampled from a human donor in a cohort sampled during active COVID-19. CDR3 DNA: TGTGCCAGCACGGCAGGGCGTTTCTCTGGGGCCAACGTCCTGACTTTC. This sequence encodes CASTAGRFSGANVLTF.